A selection of T cell receptor beta chains follows, all from one sample in a study of CD8 T cells in ankylosing spondylitis. MiXCR, applied by TCRdb to the 5' RACE reads, yields one record per CDR3 protein. This table holds around 450,000 distinct CDR3 sequences, 25% to 30% found once. Sequencing was performed on blood, either unsorted or a sorted T cell fraction (not recorded which). Receptor source: a male donor with ankylosing spondylitis. Both conserved end residues are part of each CDR3. Each record gives: J gene, clone size, D gene, V gene, CDR3 protein, CDR3 DNA. A D gene is named only where the DNA matches it firmly. Clone size appears in some rows only: once, few, many, or a class for an expanded clone.

TRBJ2-2	few	NA	TRBV7-2	CASSSDSWGELFF	TGTGCCAGCAGCTCCGACTCGTGGGGGGAGCTGTTTTTT
TRBJ2-1	NA	NA	TRBV5-8	CASSLRRYEQFF	TGTGCCAGCAGCCTGCGAAGGTATGAGCAGTTCTTC
TRBJ1-4	NA	NA	TRBV24-1	CATSAQGATNEKLFF	TGTGCCACCAGTGCCCAGGGTGCAACTAATGAAAAACTGTTTTTT
TRBJ2-1	NA	TRBD2	TRBV29-1	CSVPGLGGEQFF	TGCAGCGTCCCGGGACTAGGTGGCGAGCAGTTCTTC
TRBJ2-1	NA	TRBD2	TRBV20-1	CSASSSSGSMYNEQFF	TGCAGTGCTAGTAGCTCCAGCGGGAGCATGTACAATGAGCAGTTCTTC
TRBJ2-1	NA	TRBD1	TRBV20-1	CSPRGRVDNEQFF	TGCAGCCCCAGGGGGCGGGTGGACAATGAGCAGTTCTTC
TRBJ2-7	few	NA	TRBV19	CASSMDRNYEQYF	TGTGCCAGTAGTATGGACAGAAACTACGAGCAGTACTTC
TRBJ2-5	NA	NA	TRBV18	CASSPPSGTQETQYF	TGTGCCAGCTCACCACCGTCAGGGACTCAAGAGACCCAGTACTTC
TRBJ2-5	NA	NA	TRBV3-1	CASSQATGQGGETQYF	TGTGCCAGCAGCCAAGCGACAGGCCAAGGAGGAGAGACCCAGTACTTC
TRBJ2-3	few	TRBD2	TRBV14	CASSPRTSGYTDTQYF	TGTGCCAGCAGCCCTCGGACTAGCGGGTACACAGATACGCAGTATTTT
TRBJ1-5	many	TRBD1	TRBV20-1	CSAGKQGKNQPQHF	TGCAGTGCGGGGAAACAGGGGAAAAATCAGCCCCAGCATTTT
TRBJ2-1	NA	TRBD2	TRBV20-1	CSAGLAGGTYNEQFF	TGCAGTGCCGGGCTAGCGGGAGGAACCTACAATGAGCAGTTCTTC
TRBJ2-7	NA	TRBD1	TRBV30	CAWSWTGYEQYF	TGTGCCTGGAGTTGGACAGGCTACGAGCAGTACTTC
TRBJ1-4	many	NA	TRBV3-1	CASSHKGTKLFF	TGTGCCAGCAGCCATAAGGGGACAAAACTGTTTTTT
TRBJ1-2	few	NA	TRBV12-3/TRBV12-4	CASTRRDANYGYTF	TGTGCCAGCACTAGGAGGGACGCTAACTATGGCTACACCTTC
TRBJ2-3	once	NA	TRBV20-1	CSASKSDTQYF	TGCAGTGCTTCCAAGTCAGATACGCAGTATTTT
TRBJ1-2	few	NA	TRBV18	CASSPPGPNREGYTF	TGTGCCAGCTCACCACCGGGACCCAACCGAGAGGGCTACACCTTC
TRBJ2-7	few	NA	TRBV7-9	CASSFRSENEQYF	TGTGCCAGCAGCTTTAGATCAGAGAACGAGCAGTACTTC
TRBJ1-5	few	TRBD1	TRBV6-1	CASRDRGTQPQHF	TGTGCCAGCAGGGACAGGGGGACTCAGCCCCAGCATTTT
TRBJ2-2	NA	NA	TRBV5-5	CASKPPAGELFF	TGTGCCAGCAAACCCCCAGCCGGGGAGCTGTTTTTT
TRBJ2-7	NA	NA	TRBV20-1	CSAREGASPAYEQYF	TGCAGTGCTAGAGAGGGGGCCAGCCCGGCCTACGAGCAGTACTTC
TRBJ2-5	NA	NA	TRBV10-3	CATGPRSQETQYF	TGTGCCACCGGGCCCCGGTCACAAGAGACCCAGTACTTC
TRBJ2-7	NA	TRBD1	TRBV20-1	CSARSWDRESEYF	TGCAGTGCGAGAAGCTGGGACAGGGAGTCGGAGTACTTC
TRBJ2-1	few	NA	TRBV5-1	CASSPTLAFEQFF	TGCGCCAGCAGCCCTACGTTAGCGTTCGAGCAGTTCTTC
TRBJ2-5	few	NA	TRBV24-1	CATSDVQGGGHQETQYF	TGTGCCACCAGTGATGTACAGGGAGGAGGGCACCAAGAGACCCAGTACTTC
TRBJ2-1	NA	TRBD2	TRBV20-1	CSASPASGMVYNEQFF	TGCAGTGCTAGTCCGGCTAGCGGGATGGTCTACAATGAGCAGTTCTTC
TRBJ1-2	few	NA	TRBV20-1	CSAREVGVTNYGYTF	TGCAGTGCTAGAGAAGTAGGGGTTACTAACTATGGCTACACCTTC
TRBJ2-1	NA	NA	TRBV20-1	CSARQTESSYNEQFF	TGCAGTGCGCGGCAAACGGAGAGCTCCTACAATGAGCAGTTCTTC
TRBJ2-3	NA	TRBD2	TRBV12-3/TRBV12-4	CASSFEGGRSDTQYF	TGTGCCAGCAGCTTTGAGGGAGGGCGTTCAGATACGCAGTATTTT
TRBJ2-6	NA	NA	TRBV20-1	CSASGKVAGANVLTF	TGCAGTGCTAGCGGGAAGGTCGCTGGGGCCAACGTCCTGACTTTC
TRBJ2-1	NA	TRBD1	TRBV20-1	CSARDFDRVLYNEQFF	TGCAGTGCTAGGGACTTCGACAGGGTTCTCTACAATGAGCAGTTCTTC
TRBJ2-2	NA	NA	TRBV4-1	CASSLGGGHTGELFF	TGCGCCAGCAGCCTCGGAGGGGGACACACCGGGGAGCTGTTTTTT
TRBJ2-5	NA	NA	TRBV6-1	CASSVTPLPQYF	TGTGCCAGCAGTGTCACTCCCTTGCCCCAGTACTTC
TRBJ2-2	few	NA	TRBV5-4	CASSPYLGRDNTGELFF	TGTGCCAGCAGCCCTTACCTGGGCAGGGATAACACCGGGGAGCTGTTTTTT
TRBJ2-3	few	TRBD2	TRBV7-8	CASSRASGRSDTQYF	TGTGCCAGCTCAAGGGCTAGCGGGAGATCAGATACGCAGTATTTT
TRBJ1-1	NA	TRBD1	TRBV5-5	CASSLGQANTEAFF	TGTGCCAGCAGCCTGGGACAGGCGAACACTGAAGCTTTCTTT
TRBJ2-1	NA	TRBD2	TRBV12-3/TRBV12-4	CASSQPSGTTYNEQFF	TGTGCCAGCAGTCAACCCTCCGGGACTACCTACAATGAGCAGTTCTTC
TRBJ1-5	NA	NA	TRBV6-1	CASSDGVLQPQHF	TGTGCCAGCAGTGATGGGGTGCTCCAGCCCCAGCATTTT
TRBJ1-2	few	NA	TRBV18	CASSLPVSAYGYTF	TGTGCCAGCTCACTACCAGTCTCGGCCTATGGCTACACCTTC
TRBJ2-3	few	TRBD1	TRBV29-1	CSVERTGVDTQYF	TGCAGCGTTGAACGGACAGGGGTCGATACGCAGTATTTT
TRBJ1-3	NA	NA	TRBV10-3	CATAPRQVRSGNTIYF	TGTGCCACCGCTCCTAGACAAGTACGATCTGGAAACACCATATATTTT
TRBJ1-2	few	TRBD1	TRBV20-1	CSARDRWQGAAGGYTF	TGCAGTGCTAGAGACCGGTGGCAGGGGGCCGCAGGTGGCTACACCTTC
TRBJ2-7	once	TRBD1	TRBV27	CASSSPGTGPYEQYF	TGTGCCAGCAGTTCACCCGGGACAGGTCCCTACGAGCAGTACTTC
TRBJ2-1	few	NA	TRBV30	CAWSVGLSSYNEQFF	TGTGCCTGGAGTGTAGGGTTGAGCTCCTACAATGAGCAGTTCTTC
TRBJ2-3	NA	NA	TRBV11-3	CASSLGDSRYTDTQYF	TGTGCCAGCAGCTTAGGGGACTCGAGATACACAGATACGCAGTATTTT